Below, 14 T cell receptor beta chains from the same sample are listed, as sequenced in a study of blood T cell repertoires in COVID-19. Measured with immunoSEQ multiplex PCR; TCRdb has only the in-frame clones, and not every one. The data contain 99,000 or so clones, more than 70% of them seen just once; the ten biggest clones take up roughly 13%. Material: peripheral blood. Every receptor here comes from a woman in her sixties in a cohort sampled during active or convalescent COVID-19.

This clone was detected once. The genes are TRBV4-1 and TRBJ2-5, with 8 bases aligning to TRBD2. V lost 3 bases and J lost 9; bases outside the gene matches: 12. Germline V gene data show CDR1 as MGHRA and CDR2 as YSYEKL. This CDR3 spans 15 amino acids. CDR3 region: CASSQSIVRAGAQYF. CDR3 coding DNA: TGCGCCAGCAGCCAGTCTATAGTGCGAGCGGGGGCCCAGTACTTC.

This clone was counted only a few times. The V and J genes are TRBV5-1 and TRBJ1-2, with D possibly matching TRBD1 (5 bases). This CDR3 comprises 13 residues. Germline values: CDR1 SGHRS, CDR2 YFSETQ. Trimming took 2 bases from V and 8 from J, leaving 13 bases between them. The DNA of the CDR3 is TGCGCCAGCAGCTTCTCGGGGGAAGAAGGCTACACCTTC. Protein product: CASSFSGEEGYTF. Together with reference TRBV5-1 and TRBJ1-2, the CDR3 gives the full variable domain: KAGVTQTPRYLIKTRGQQVTLSCSPISGHRSVSWYQQTPGQGLQFLFEYFSETQRNKGNFPGRFSGRQFSNSRSEMNVSTLELGDSALYLCASSFSGEEGYTFGSGTRLTVV.

The V gene is TRBV7-9, the J gene TRBJ1-4; D is possibly TRBD1 (5 bases). V was trimmed by 4 bases and J by 0 bases, leaving 15 bases between them. CDR1 and CDR2 (germline): SEHNR, FQNEAQ (reference sequence). The CDR3 is made up of 17 amino acids. Written as DNA, the CDR3 is TGTGCCAGCAGCTCACGTCCGACACAGGCAACTAATGAAAAACTGTTTTTT. Its protein product is CASSSRPTQATNEKLFF.

V usage is TRBV27 and J usage is TRBJ2-7; D is unresolved. The length of the CDR3 is 13 residues. Trimming took 6 bases from V and 1 from J, leaving 10 bases between them. The germline V gene has CDR1 MNHEY and CDR2 SMNVEV (reference sequence). The CDR3 nucleotides read TGTGCCAGCAGCTGGGCAGCATCCTACGAGCAGTACTTC. Translated: CASSWAASYEQYF.

The V and J genes are TRBV7-8 and TRBJ2-7; D may be TRBD1 (6 bases). Trimming pared 2 bases from V and 4 bases from J, leaving 9 bases between. From germline, CDR1 is SGHVS and CDR2 FQNEAQ. CDR3 length equals 13 residues. CDR3 sequence: CASSLNREYEQYF. The CDR3 DNA sequence: TGTGCCAGCAGCTTAAACAGGGAGTACGAGCAGTACTTC.

The CDR3: CAWSVRGVRAGELFF. The CDR3 DNA reads as TGTGCCTGGAGTGTACGCGGGGTTAGGGCCGGGGAGCTGTTTTTT. This chain uses TRBV30 with TRBJ2-2; D is perhaps TRBD2 (6 bases). The CDR3 has 15 amino acids. In germline, CDR1 is GTSNPN, CDR2 SVGIG (reference sequence). The V and J ends lost 0 bases and 6 bases respectively, with 14 bases between them.

This rearrangement joins TRBV4-1 to TRBJ1-4; a weak D match, TRBD1 (5 bases). This CDR3 contains 15 residues. V was pared by 0 bases and J by 8 bases, with 13 bases between. Germline V gene lookup returns CDR1 MGHRA and CDR2 YSYEKL. In DNA form, the CDR3 reads TGCGCCAGCAGCCAAGAGGGAGGGGCACGGGAAAAACTGTTTTTT. Amino acid sequence: CASSQEGGAREKLFF.

Concerning this clone: This sample includes further DNA sequences coding for the same CDR3. V and J are TRBV12-3 or TRBV12-4 and TRBJ1-4; no clear D gene. The CDR3 has 12 residues. Trimming shortened V by 8 bases and J by 8 bases, and 12 bases separated the two germline ends. In DNA form, the CDR3 reads TGTGCCAGCCGGGGAGGAGGGGAAAAACTGTTTTTT. Translation: CASRGGGEKLFF.

This rearrangement joins TRBV2 to TRBJ1-2; possibly TRBD1 for D (6 bases). This CDR3 region has 13 residues. The V gene's germline CDR1 is SNHLY and CDR2 FYNNEI. V lost 6 bases to trimming and J lost 8 bases, with 16 bases between them. The CDR3, as DNA: TGTGCCAGCAGCGCCCAGGGGTTGGGCGGCTACACCTTC. This encodes CASSAQGLGGYTF.

The J gene is TRBJ1-2, the V gene TRBV6-5; no reliable D call. The CDR3 sequence is 15 residues long. Trimming cost V 7 bases and J 4 bases, with 19 bases left between them. CDR1 is MNHEY, CDR2 SVGAGI, per germline. The CDR3 loop is CASTPNPGNGYGYTF. Written as DNA, the CDR3 is TGTGCCAGCACCCCTAACCCGGGGAATGGCTATGGCTACACCTTC.

The chain joins TRBV25-1 to TRBJ2-1; 10 nucleotides agree with TRBD1. Germline trimming cut 5 bases from V and 4 bases from J; bases unmatched to any gene: 2. Germline-derived CDR1 and CDR2 are MGHDK and SYGVNS. The CDR3 runs to 14 residues. CDR3 in DNA: TGTGCCAGCAGTAAGGACAGGGGGTACAATGAGCAGTTCTTC. Translating it yields CASSKDRGYNEQFF.

J is TRBJ2-1 and V is TRBV7-3, with TRBD2 matching 9 bases. The length of the CDR3 is 16 residues. Germline CDR1 reads SGHTA; CDR2 reads FQGTGA. V lost 3 bases and J lost 2; bases outside the gene matches: 5. This CDR3 reads CASSLATSGTYNEQFF. CDR3 sequence (DNA): TGTGCCAGCAGCTTGGCGACTAGCGGTACCTACAATGAGCAGTTCTTC.

V and J are TRBV9 and TRBJ2-1; 14 nucleotides line up with TRBD2. Germline V gene lookup returns CDR1 SGDLS and CDR2 YYNGEE. V lost 4 bases and J lost 9; bases outside the gene matches: 12. CDR3 length equals 17 residues. Here the CDR3 reads CASSLQPGTSGRSEQFF. The CDR3 DNA sequence: TGTGCCAGCAGCCTACAACCCGGGACTAGCGGGAGAAGTGAGCAGTTCTTC.

V is TRBV21-1 and J is TRBJ1-6; TRBD1 reflects the table's D call only, with no check against the DNA. TRBV21-1 has pseudogene status. The CDR3 totals 17 residues. CDR3 amino acids: CASSNLSSGQLNSPLHF. CDR3 DNA: TGTGCCAGCAGCAATCTTAGCTCGGGACAGCTTAATTCACCCCTCCACTTT.